This T cell receptor beta chain was documented in a study of post-analysis software for immune sequencing data. Study-wide context: Courses of disease covered relapsing-remitting, secondary progressive and progressive-relapsing multiple sclerosis.

Study results and caveats: Significantly lower normalized Chao1 diversity was seen in multiple sclerosis patients than in controls. Roughly 5 TRBV segments, TRBV5-6, TRBV5-1 and TRBV20-1 among them, were found more frequent in patients than controls.

Libraries were made from TCR beta cDNA, and they carried unique molecular identifiers. About 460,000 cDNA molecules were obtained from 1 to 10 million T cells. TCRdb reanalysed the PCR reads using MiXCR and keeps one entry per CDR3 protein. The sample lists some 700,000 distinct CDR3 sequences, over 45% occurring once. On this clonotype: Its antigen is unidentified. Relative to the germline gene, one junction end is altered; a read error may explain this.

The germline V gene has CDR1 SGDLS and CDR2 YYNGEE. This CDR3 region has 16 residues. This TCR came from a girl aged 2 to 9 with multiple sclerosis. The chain links TRBV9 to TRBJ2-2, with D tentatively TRBD1 (6 bases). Sample: blood. The CDR3 reads CASNVGGILTTGELFF. Written as DNA, the CDR3 is TGTGCCAGCAACGTAGGGGGAATACTTACTACCGGGGAGCTGTTTTTT.